This is a list of T cell receptor delta chains from one sample in a study of Vδ1+ human thymocytes. TCRdb reanalysed the multiplex PCR reads via CATT. The sample yields roughly 25,000 delta-chain clones, about 31% seen once. The sample consisted of Vdelta1+ gamma-delta thymocytes from the thymus. These TCRs come from a boy under two years old who had congenital heart surgery. Each CDR3 is given without its conserved first and last residue.

TRDJ1	TRDV1	ALGEGGGFVQGVLGDQYTDKLI
TRDJ1	TRDV1	ALGVLLTLGDRSPYTDKLI
TRDJ1	TRDV2	ACDTRWGIFTILTDKLI
TRDJ1	TRDV1	ALGELDKVIPTIRWGIAPKYTDKLI
TRDJ1	TRDV2	ACDTEGITDKLI
TRDJ1	TRDV1	ALGEGAPRYTDKLI
TRDJ1	TRDV1	ALGERSCVGGNTDKLI
TRDJ2	TRDV1	ALGRHQDWGIPRLTAQLF
TRDJ1	TRDV1	ALGDHLRGWGFRGYTDKLI
TRDJ1	TRDV1	ALGDPSTGHTDKLI
TRDJ1	TRDV1	ALGELGSIHLLEVGDCDKLI
TRDJ1	TRDV1	ALGESLGVYLRGRLKYTDKLI
TRDJ1	TRDV3	ASDEGHIPCWGIRQYTDKLI
TRDJ1	TRDV1	ALGEHGDPPSAPIRLI
TRDJ1	TRDV1	ALGERAATDKLI
TRDJ1	TRDV1	ALGELSSLLCGGIRSLGWDTDKLI
TRDJ1	TRDV2	ACDTGWGIQSDKLI
TRDJ1	TRDV1	ALGELRSVPGYTDKLI
TRDJ1	TRDV1	ALGEPPIASSYWGIRSDKLI
TRDJ1	TRDV1	ALGEPLSGLGAGEDPYTDKLI
TRDJ1	TRDV1	ALRGSFLPVAYWGIRYTDKLI
TRDJ1	TRDV1	ALGEPPYMGWGKYTDKLI
TRDJ1	TRDV1	ALGDPTPSAGGYAYTDKLI
TRDJ1	TRDV1	ALGESRVPSGGVIKLI
TRDJ1	TRDV1	ALGEHLRRVGASERIPDKLI
TRDJ1	TRDV1	ALGGRLSWRGPQYTDKLI
TRDJ1	TRDV1	ALGETYSSTDKLI
TRDJ1	TRDV1	ALASFGPLLGDTLHRTDKLI
TRDJ1	TRDV1	ALGELDLPSPRGSDKLI
TRDJ1	TRDV1	ALGALSYGGVATVLHTDKLI
TRDJ1	TRDV3	AFPCRPTTLGSYTDKLI
TRDJ1	TRDV1	ALGNGFVGGGFTDKLI
TRDJ1	TRDV1	ALGTKPGGYLYTDKLI
TRDJ1	TRDV1	ALGEELNPGGYFVTDKLI
TRDJ1	TRDV1	ALGEPPLTGDKAQVTYTDKLI
TRDJ1	TRDV1	ALGGFSARGYAGYTDKLI
TRDJ1	TRDV1	ALGSPPFLQNPVLGDYTDKLI
TRDJ1	TRDV1	ALGERRRTSATVDTGYYKLI
TRDJ1	TRDV1	ALGDFLRRVGRGRHTDKLI
TRDJ1	TRDV1	ALGETSPTGETKLI
TRDJ1	TRDV1	ALGAGLPTRGPKGTDKLI
TRDJ1	TRDV1	ALGEPKPSYANRGIPSGLI
TRDJ1	TRDV1	ALGELGVGGDTGDKLI
TRDJ1	TRDV1	ALGEALPKYWGMDKLI
TRDJ1	TRDV1	ALGALSFPLLGDFTDKLI
TRDJ1	TRDV1	ALGEPPRTGGYRVSPDKLI
TRDJ1	TRDV1	ALGRPSSYWGTHPDKLI
TRDJ1	TRDV1	ALGEPLGTSYPSDKLI
TRDJ1	TRDV1	ALGSHSPWGIGYTDKLI
TRDJ1	TRDV1	ALGAPERSPYTGGYEAWRLI
TRDJ1	TRDV1	ALQCTAGDYTDKLI
TRDJ1	TRDV1	ALGESGGGDLSCTDKLI
TRDJ2	TRDV1	ALGEERGVGKTGVSQLF
TRDJ2	TRDV1	ALGAPPPTLTAQLF
TRDJ1	TRDV1	ALGENWGNKLI
TRDJ1	TRDV1	ALGELPPCTGGYGTDKLI